This is a list of T cell receptor beta chains from one sample in a study of Ad26.COV2.S vaccination and SARS-CoV-2 variants. Generated by immunoSEQ multiplex PCR, the TCRdb table keeps only in-frame clones and is missing some. This sample has more than 350,000 clones, with 75% to 95% found just once. The input for sequencing was peripheral blood, taken in a trial of Ad26.COV2.S vaccine versus placebo. The source of these receptors is a person aged 18-60 years who received the Ad26.COV2.S COVID-19 vaccine or a placebo. Both conserved end residues are part of each CDR3. D genes are given only for firm matches. Only part of the rows carry a size: once, few, many, or a class if the clone is expanded.

cdr3_nt cdr3_aa j_call clone_size v_call d_call
TGTGCCAGCAGCCGTAGCACAGATACGCAGTATTTT CASSRSTDTQYF TRBJ2-3 - TRBV9 -
TGTGCCAGTAGTCTGAACGATCAGCCCCAGCATTTT CASSLNDQPQHF TRBJ1-5 - TRBV19 -
TGCGCCAGCAGCCAAGATAAGGGCTACACCGGGGAGCTGTTTTTT CASSQDKGYTGELFF TRBJ2-2 - TRBV4-1 -
TGTGCCAGCAGTGAAGGGATGGTCCTCGGCAATCAGCCCCAGCATTTT CASSEGMVLGNQPQHF TRBJ1-5 - TRBV25-1 -
TGTGCCAGTAGGCGCGGGGGCGCGGACACCATATATTTT CASRRGGADTIYF TRBJ1-3 few TRBV19 -
TGTGCCAGCAGCTCCGCAGCAAACACTGAAGCTTTCTTT CASSSAANTEAFF TRBJ1-1 few TRBV5-8 -
TGTGCCAGCAGTTACTCGAAAGGTGGAGTACAGTCCTACGAGCAGTACTTC CASSYSKGGVQSYEQYF TRBJ2-7 few TRBV6-2/TRBV6-3 -
TGTGCCAGCAGTTTACGTCCTAGTTTCGCTTACGAGCAGTACTTC CASSLRPSFAYEQYF TRBJ2-7 once TRBV27 -
TGTGCCAGCAGCTTAACTAGCGGGAGTAATGAGCAGTTCTTC CASSLTSGSNEQFF TRBJ2-1 - TRBV7-9 TRBD2
TGTGCCAGTAGTATCCTCCCGGACAGGGAGACTGAAGCTTTCTTT CASSILPDRETEAFF TRBJ1-1 - TRBV19 TRBD1
TGTGCCACCAGTGACCCGGGGACCGGAAACACCATATATTTT CATSDPGTGNTIYF TRBJ1-3 - TRBV24-1 -
TGCAGCGCGATTCCCGGGACAGGGGGCGGAGAGACCCAGTACTTC CSAIPGTGGGETQYF TRBJ2-5 - TRBV29-1 TRBD1
TGTGCCAGCAGTCGCTTTACTTCCGGACAGGGTGTGTACGAGCAGTACTTC CASSRFTSGQGVYEQYF TRBJ2-7 - TRBV27 TRBD1
TGTGCCAGTACCCCCGGGAGAAATGCCTATGGCTACACCTTC CASTPGRNAYGYTF TRBJ1-2 - TRBV19 -
TGTGCCAGCAGCGCCAGGGGGTCTGTCAGCTATGGCTACACCTTC CASSARGSVSYGYTF TRBJ1-2 - TRBV11-2 TRBD1
TGTGCCAGCAGCGTAGCGTCCGGGGGTGCAAATGAGCAGTTCTTC CASSVASGGANEQFF TRBJ2-1 - TRBV9 -
TGTGCCAGCAGTTTTTCCCACAACAATGAGCAGTTCTTC CASSFSHNNEQFF TRBJ2-1 - TRBV27 -
TGTGCCAGTAGTATGTGGCAGGGATCTGGAAACACCATATATTTT CASSMWQGSGNTIYF TRBJ1-3 - TRBV19 -
TGTGCCAGCAGTTCCTCTGCAACCCGCTCCTACAATGAGCAGTTCTTC CASSSSATRSYNEQFF TRBJ2-1 once TRBV27 -
TGTGCCAGCAGCTTGAATGGAGGGAACACTGAAGCTTTCTTT CASSLNGGNTEAFF TRBJ1-1 - TRBV7-3 -
TGTGCCAGCAGCGCTCAGGGTTCAGATGGCTACACCTTC CASSAQGSDGYTF TRBJ1-2 - TRBV7-2 -
TGTGCCAGCAGCGGACAGGGGGCAAGAAGTATTGAGCAGTTCTTC CASSGQGARSIEQFF TRBJ2-1 - TRBV9 TRBD1
TGTGCCACCAGCAGAGACAGGGGAAATGGCTACACCTTC CATSRDRGNGYTF TRBJ1-2 - TRBV15 -
TGCGCCAGCAGCCATAGCGCCCGGGACAGGTCCTACAATGAGCAGTTCTTC CASSHSARDRSYNEQFF TRBJ2-1 - TRBV4-1 TRBD1
TGTGCCAGCAATCCACAGAACCAAGAGACCCAGTACTTC CASNPQNQETQYF TRBJ2-5 - TRBV28 -
TGTGCCAGCATTGAAAGCGGGACCTCTCTCGAGCAGTACTTC CASIESGTSLEQYF TRBJ2-7 - TRBV2 TRBD2
TGTGCCAGCAGAAGGACCCTTACCACAGATACGCAGTATTTT CASRRTLTTDTQYF TRBJ2-3 - TRBV6-5 -
TGTGCCACCAGCAGAGAGACAGGGGGCGTCTACGAGCAGTACTTC CATSRETGGVYEQYF TRBJ2-7 few TRBV15 TRBD1
TGTGCCAGCAGCCAGGTACAGGGGAGAGAGCAGTTCTTC CASSQVQGREQFF TRBJ2-1 - TRBV14 TRBD1
TGTGCCAGTAGTATAACTAGCGGAGAGCAGTTCTTC CASSITSGEQFF TRBJ2-1 - TRBV19 TRBD2
TGCGCCAGCAGCTTAGGACAGGGGGGCTACGAGCAGTACTTC CASSLGQGGYEQYF TRBJ2-7 - TRBV5-1 TRBD1
TGTGCCAGCAGTACTAGCGGGAGGGCAGATACGCAGTATTTT CASSTSGRADTQYF TRBJ2-3 - TRBV28 TRBD2
TGCGCCAGCAGCCAAAGGGCCTCTAGCACAGATACGCAGTATTTT CASSQRASSTDTQYF TRBJ2-3 - TRBV4-3 -
TGTGCCAGTAGAGTATCGACAGGGTCCTACAATGAGCAGTTCTTC CASRVSTGSYNEQFF TRBJ2-1 - TRBV19 TRBD1
TGTGCCAGCAGCTCTAGAGGGGACAATGAGCAGTTCTTC CASSSRGDNEQFF TRBJ2-1 - TRBV7-9 -
TGCGCCAGCAGCCAAGCCAACCCGGGACTAGCGGGAGAAAATGAGCAGTTCTTC CASSQANPGLAGENEQFF TRBJ2-1 - TRBV4-3 TRBD2
TGTGCCAGCAGTGCAGGGGGCCCGAACACTGAAGCTTTCTTT CASSAGGPNTEAFF TRBJ1-1 - TRBV5-4 TRBD1
TGTGCCTGGGCTACAGGAGCGAGCTCTGGAAACACCATATATTTT CAWATGASSGNTIYF TRBJ1-3 once TRBV30 -
TGTGCCAGCAGTCTCCAGGGGATCACCTACGAGCAGTACTTC CASSLQGITYEQYF TRBJ2-7 - TRBV28 -
TGTGCCAGCAGCCACCGGGACAGGGTCCCAGATACGCAGTATTTT CASSHRDRVPDTQYF TRBJ2-3 - TRBV14 TRBD1
TGTGCCAGCAGCCCCGGACTAGCGGGAGCCCTTTACGAGCAGTACTTC CASSPGLAGALYEQYF TRBJ2-7 - TRBV11-2 TRBD2
TGTGCCAGCAGCTTAGATATTCAGGGCGAGACCCAGTACTTC CASSLDIQGETQYF TRBJ2-5 - TRBV11-3 -
TGTGCCTGGAGTGTACAAGGGACAGGCCAGCCCCAGCATTTT CAWSVQGTGQPQHF TRBJ1-5 - TRBV30 TRBD1
TGTGCCAGCAGCTCACCTACGGGGAGGGGGTACGAGCAGTACTTC CASSSPTGRGYEQYF TRBJ2-7 - TRBV7-2 -
TGTGCCAGCAGTTTAGGGGTTACCACTGAAGCTTTCTTT CASSLGVTTEAFF TRBJ1-1 - TRBV27 -
TGCAGCGTTGGATCATCCGGGACTAGCGGGAGTAATGAGCAGTTCTTC CSVGSSGTSGSNEQFF TRBJ2-1 - TRBV29-1 TRBD2
TGTGCCAGTACCGGGACAGGGGCCTACGAGCAGTACTTC CASTGTGAYEQYF TRBJ2-7 once TRBV19 TRBD1